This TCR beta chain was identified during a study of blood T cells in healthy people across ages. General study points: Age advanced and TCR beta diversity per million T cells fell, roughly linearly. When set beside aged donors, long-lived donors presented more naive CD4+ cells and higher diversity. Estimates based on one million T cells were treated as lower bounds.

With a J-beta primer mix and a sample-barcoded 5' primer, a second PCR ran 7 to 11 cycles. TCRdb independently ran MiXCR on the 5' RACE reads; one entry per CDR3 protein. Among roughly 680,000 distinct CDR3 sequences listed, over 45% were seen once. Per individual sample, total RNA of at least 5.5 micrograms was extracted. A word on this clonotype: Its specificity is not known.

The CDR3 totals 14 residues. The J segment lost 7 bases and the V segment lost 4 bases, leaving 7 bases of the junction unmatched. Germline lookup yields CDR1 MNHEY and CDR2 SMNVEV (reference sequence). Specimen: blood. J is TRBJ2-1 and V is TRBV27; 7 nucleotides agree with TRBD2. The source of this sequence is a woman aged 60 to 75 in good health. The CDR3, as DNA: TGTGCCAGCAGTTGGGGCGGGAGTGGGAATGAGCAGTTCTTC. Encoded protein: CASSWGGSGNEQFF.